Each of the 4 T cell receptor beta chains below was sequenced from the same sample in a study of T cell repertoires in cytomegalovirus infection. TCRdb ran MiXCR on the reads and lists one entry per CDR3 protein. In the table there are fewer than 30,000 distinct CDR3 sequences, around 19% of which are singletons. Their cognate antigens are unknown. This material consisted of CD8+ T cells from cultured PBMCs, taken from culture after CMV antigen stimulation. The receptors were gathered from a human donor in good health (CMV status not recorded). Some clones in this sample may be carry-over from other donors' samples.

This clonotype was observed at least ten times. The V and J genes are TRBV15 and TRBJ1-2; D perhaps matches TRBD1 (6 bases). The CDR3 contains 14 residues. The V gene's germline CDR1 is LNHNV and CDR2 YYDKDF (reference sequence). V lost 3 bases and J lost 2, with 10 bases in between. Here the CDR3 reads CATSSRDTNYGYTF. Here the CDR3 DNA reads TGTGCCACCAGCAGCCGGGACACAAACTATGGCTACACCTTC.

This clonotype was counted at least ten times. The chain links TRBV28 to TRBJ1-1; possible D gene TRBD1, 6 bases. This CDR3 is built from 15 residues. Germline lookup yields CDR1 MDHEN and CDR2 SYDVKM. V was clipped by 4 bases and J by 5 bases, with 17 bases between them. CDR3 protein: CASSSGRGQGTEAFF. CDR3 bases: TGTGCCAGCAGTTCGGGCCGGGGGCAGGGGACTGAAGCTTTCTTT.

The CDR3 coding sequence is TGTGCCAGCAGTACACGCAGGGTGGGAGGCTACACCTTC. Its protein is CASSTRRVGGYTF. J is TRBJ1-2 and V is TRBV27; D may be TRBD1 (5 bases). CDR1 and CDR2 (germline): MNHEY, SMNVEV (reference sequence). Trimming removed 5 bases from V and 8 bases from J, with 15 bases in between. The CDR3 is 13 residues long.

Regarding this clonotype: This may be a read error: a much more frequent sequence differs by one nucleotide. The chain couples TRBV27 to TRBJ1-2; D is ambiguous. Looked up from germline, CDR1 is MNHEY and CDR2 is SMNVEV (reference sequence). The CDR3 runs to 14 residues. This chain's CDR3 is CASRFSGGVYGYTF. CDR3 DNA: TGTGCCAGCCGTTTCTCGGGCGGCGTCTATGGCTACACCTTC.